Each of the 19 T cell receptor beta chains below was sequenced from the same sample in a study of control samples from healthy donors and cancer patients. Repertoires were generated with immunoSEQ multiplex PCR, while TCRdb's copy carries only in-frame clones and drops some. Among approximately 120,000 clones listed, about 90% were seen once. The sequenced sample was blood. These receptors were collected from a man aged 60-69 years in good health.

J is TRBJ1-2 and V is TRBV7-9; D is possibly TRBD1 (6 bases). This CDR3 contains 14 residues. Deletions cut 6 bases from V and 5 bases from J, with 16 bases between. Germline CDR1 reads SEHNR; CDR2 reads FQNEAQ (reference sequence). The CDR3 DNA follows: TGTGCCAGCAGTCTGTTGTTGGACAGTTATGGCTACACCTTC. Protein sequence: CASSLLLDSYGYTF.

This clone has just one count. The chain combines TRBV11-1 with TRBJ1-2; TRBD1 aligns across 10 bases. This CDR3 contains 13 residues. The trim removed 5 bases at V and 8 bases at J, leaving 5 bases unmatched. Germline CDR1 SGHAT, CDR2 FQDESV (reference sequence). CDR3: CASSTRTGGGYTF. CDR3 DNA sequence: TGTGCCAGCAGCACAAGGACAGGGGGAGGCTACACCTTC.

J is TRBJ2-1 and V is TRBV5-7; 7 bases fit TRBD2. TRBV5-7 belongs to the ORF category, with a function that is uncertain. The CDR3 covers 12 residues. CDR3 in DNA: TGTCCCCGGCCCGCGGGGGACAATGAGCAGTTCTTC. Translating gives CPRPAGDNEQFF.

This clone was counted a single time. The CDR3 nucleotides read TGTGCCAGCAGCCCCAGGACCTTAAATCAGCCCCAGCATTTT. Encoded protein: CASSPRTLNQPQHF. The chain is built from TRBV6-6 and TRBJ1-5, with D hard to call. The V end was cut by 6 bases, the J end by 4 bases, with 13 bases between. CDR3 length: 14 residues. Looked up from germline, CDR1 is MNHNY and CDR2 is SVGAGI (reference sequence).

This chain uses TRBV11-2 with TRBJ1-2; 7 positions agree with TRBD1. Germline V lookup: CDR1 SGHAT, CDR2 FQNNGV. Trimming removed 1 base from V and 5 bases from J; junction bases left unmatched: 7. This CDR3 has 15 amino acids. The CDR3 DNA sequence: TGTGCCAGCAGCTTAGTTGGGACAGCTACTTATGGCTACACCTTC. Its translation is CASSLVGTATYGYTF.

V gene TRBV28 combines with J gene TRBJ1-6, with 9 bases fitting TRBD1. The CDR3 has 15 residues. The V and J ends lost 3 bases and 11 bases, in that order; junction bases with no gene match: 8. Per the germline V gene, CDR1 is MDHEN and CDR2 is SYDVKM. The CDR3 is CASSFSFGTGPPLHF. As DNA, the CDR3 is TGTGCCAGCAGTTTTAGCTTTGGGACAGGGCCACCCCTCCACTTT.

The DNA of the CDR3 is TGTGCCAGCAGCTCCAGACAGAGGAACACTGAAGCTTTCTTT. Translation: CASSSRQRNTEAFF. The chain carries TRBV7-9 and TRBJ1-1, with D perhaps matching TRBD1 (5 bases). Germline V gene lookup returns CDR1 SEHNR and CDR2 FQNEAQ (reference sequence). Trimming cost V 4 bases and J 1 base, with 10 bases left between them. This CDR3 has 14 residues.

This clone was picked up one time. This chain uses TRBV2 with TRBJ1-4; D is unclear. CDR1 is SNHLY and CDR2 is FYNNEI in the germline V gene. V lost 3 bases, J lost 8 bases, and 16 bases lay in between. The CDR3 totals 15 residues. The CDR3 here is CASSDVKGVWEKLFF. The CDR3 DNA follows: TGTGCCAGCAGTGATGTGAAGGGAGTCTGGGAAAAACTGTTTTTT.

The rearrangement uses TRBV27 and TRBJ1-5; unclear D gene. Deletions cut 8 bases from V and 0 bases from J, with 11 bases between. The CDR3 sequence is 14 residues long. Germline CDR1 is MNHEY and CDR2 is SMNVEV (reference sequence). CDR3 loop: CASSEADSNQPQHF. CDR3 nucleotides: TGTGCCAGCTCTGAGGCAGATAGCAATCAGCCCCAGCATTTT.

The chain recombines TRBV27 with TRBJ1-6; D is ambiguous. CDR3 length: 14 amino acids. CDR1 and CDR2 from the germline V gene are MNHEY and SMNVEV (reference sequence). The V and J ends lost 5 bases and 10 bases respectively, with 15 bases between them. CDR3 loop: CASSPLESYSPLHF. Written as DNA, the CDR3 is TGTGCCAGCAGTCCCCTCGAGAGTTACTCACCCCTCCACTTT.

This clone was counted only a few times. J is TRBJ1-1 and V is TRBV5-1, with D tentatively TRBD1 (5 bases). This CDR3 is 15 amino acids long. V was clipped by 0 bases and J by 0 bases, with 9 bases between them. CDR1 is SGHRS, CDR2 YFSETQ, per germline. The CDR3 here is CASSLERQLNTEAFF. The CDR3, as DNA: TGCGCCAGCAGCTTGGAGCGACAGCTGAACACTGAAGCTTTCTTT.

This sequence joins TRBV23-1 and TRBJ1-5, with a tentative D call TRBD1 (5 bases). TRBV23-1 belongs to the ORF category, with a function that is uncertain. Trimming removed 0 bases from V and 2 bases from J, with 11 bases in between. The CDR3 contains 16 residues. The CDR3 loop is CASSQSGGIGNQPQHF. CDR3 coding DNA: TGCGCCAGCAGTCAATCGGGGGGGATCGGCAATCAGCCCCAGCATTTT.

The genes are TRBV28 and TRBJ2-3, with TRBD2 matching over 7 bases. Trimming took 7 bases from V and 7 from J; bases not matched to a gene: 11. CDR3 length: 14 amino acids. The germline V gene has CDR1 MDHEN and CDR2 SYDVKM. The CDR3 loop is CASNRSGGRNTQYF. The CDR3 DNA reads as TGTGCCAGCAATAGGTCGGGGGGACGTAATACGCAGTATTTT.

The genes are TRBV28 and TRBJ2-7, with D unclear. V was pared by 5 bases and J by 7 bases, with 12 bases between. This CDR3 contains 12 residues. The germline CDR1 and CDR2 sequences are MDHEN and SYDVKM. Here the CDR3 DNA reads TGTGCCAGCAGTCGTTTCCCAAGGGAGCAGTACTTC. Amino acids: CASSRFPREQYF. Using reference TRBV28 and TRBJ2-7 for the parts outside the CDR3, the full variable domain is DVKVTQSSRYLVKRTGEKVFLECVQDMDHENMFWYRQDPGLGLRLIYFSYDVKMKEKGDIPEGYSVSREKKERFSLILESASTNQTSMYLCASSRFPREQYFGPGTRLTVT.

The V call is TRBV7-2, the J call TRBJ2-3; D gene ambiguous. Germline CDR1 is SGHTA and CDR2 is FQGNSA. Trimming removed 6 bases at V and 1 base at J, with 8 bases between. This CDR3 contains 13 residues. The CDR3 spells CASRYQGTDTQYF. The CDR3, as DNA: TGTGCCAGCAGGTACCAGGGCACAGATACGCAGTATTTT.

V usage is TRBV2 and J usage is TRBJ2-7, with D perhaps matching TRBD1 or TRBD2 (5 bases each). The CDR3 is made up of 18 amino acids. The germline V and J ends were trimmed by 3 bases and 2 bases, with 23 bases remaining between them. The germline gives CDR1 SNHLY, CDR2 FYNNEI. CDR3 DNA sequence: TGTGCCAGCAGTGATTCCGCCCCGGGGCTCGAGATTCCCTACGAGCAGTACTTC. Its translation: CASSDSAPGLEIPYEQYF. Full variable domain (remainder filled in from reference TRBV2 and TRBJ2-7): EPEVTQTPSHQVTQMGQEVILRCVPISNHLYFYWYRQILGQKVEFLVSFYNNEISEKSEIFDDQFSVERPDGSNFTLKIRSTKLEDSAMYFCASSDSAPGLEIPYEQYFGPGTRLTVT.

This clone has a single count. The chain is built from TRBV19 and TRBJ1-2; D remains ambiguous. Trimming took 7 bases from V and 1 from J, leaving 10 bases between them. The CDR3 runs to 13 residues. Germline V gene lookup returns CDR1 LNHDA and CDR2 SQIVND (reference sequence). This CDR3 reads CASKPGVNYGYTF. CDR3 DNA sequence: TGTGCCAGTAAACCGGGAGTTAACTATGGCTACACCTTC.

The chain recombines TRBV7-3 with TRBJ1-1; 8 bases are a match to TRBD1. The CDR3 runs to 13 residues. The trim removed 4 bases at V and 7 bases at J, leaving 5 bases unmatched. Germline V gene sequence: CDR1 SGHTA, CDR2 FQGTGA. The CDR3 here is CASSYGQGGEAFF. In nucleotides, the CDR3 is TGTGCCAGCAGCTATGGACAGGGTGGTGAAGCTTTCTTT.

This rearrangement joins TRBV6-1 to TRBJ1-1, with TRBD1 identical over 7 bases. In germline, CDR1 is MNHNS, CDR2 SASEGT. V was pared by 3 bases and J by 4 bases, with 5 bases of the junction left unmatched. CDR3 length: 14 amino acids. CDR3 sequence reads: CASSEVQGVTEAFF. The DNA of the CDR3 is TGTGCCAGCAGTGAGGTTCAGGGGGTCACTGAAGCTTTCTTT.